These 6 T cell receptor beta chains came from one sample sequenced in a study of T cells expressing NK-cell markers. TCRdb processed the 5' RACE reads again and assigns one entry to each CDR3 protein, with no DNA. This table lists about 550,000 distinct CDR3 sequences. Sequenced input: blood T cells: a sorted CD56 or NKG2C T cell subset, CD4+ or CD8+ T cells, or bulk PBMC T cells (not recorded which). The receptors shown here come from a man younger than 35 in good health.

The CDR3 protein is CASSQDSGRAGDTIYF. This chain joins TRBV4-3 and TRBJ1-3. The CDR3 consists of 16 residues. Germline CDR1 LGHNA, CDR2 YSLEER.

CDR3 region: CASSLVPFQGALGGVLNEQFF. The rearrangement joins TRBV11-1 to TRBJ2-1; TCRdb picks TRBD1, but there is no DNA to check that call. The CDR3 loop spans 21 amino acids. The germline V gene encodes CDR1 SGHAT and CDR2 FQDESV (reference sequence).

The V and J genes are TRBV11-2 and TRBJ2-3; as DNA is missing, the TRBD1 call by TCRdb cannot be tested. CDR3 length: 19 amino acids. Germline V gene data show CDR1 as SGHAT and CDR2 as FQNNGV. The chain's CDR3 is CASTESQGSFRRAMDTQYF.

CDR3 protein: CASSQGFRGSDTQYF. This rearrangement joins TRBV14 to TRBJ2-3; lacking DNA, the TRBD1 call made by TCRdb goes unchecked. The germline gives CDR1 SGHDN, CDR2 FVKESK. The CDR3 is made up of 15 amino acids.

The chain uses TRBV24-1 and TRBJ2-3; TCRdb's assignment of TRBD1 cannot be checked, as there is no DNA. Germline CDR1 KGHDR, CDR2 SFDVKD. The CDR3 loop spans 15 amino acids. CDR3: CATSSMGEGPDTQYF.

CDR3: CSGTAYYTEAFF. This sequence joins TRBV29-1 and TRBJ1-1; TCRdb gives TRBD1 as the D gene, but with no DNA this cannot be confirmed. This CDR3 region has 12 residues. Germline CDR1 is SQVTM and CDR2 is ANQGSEA.